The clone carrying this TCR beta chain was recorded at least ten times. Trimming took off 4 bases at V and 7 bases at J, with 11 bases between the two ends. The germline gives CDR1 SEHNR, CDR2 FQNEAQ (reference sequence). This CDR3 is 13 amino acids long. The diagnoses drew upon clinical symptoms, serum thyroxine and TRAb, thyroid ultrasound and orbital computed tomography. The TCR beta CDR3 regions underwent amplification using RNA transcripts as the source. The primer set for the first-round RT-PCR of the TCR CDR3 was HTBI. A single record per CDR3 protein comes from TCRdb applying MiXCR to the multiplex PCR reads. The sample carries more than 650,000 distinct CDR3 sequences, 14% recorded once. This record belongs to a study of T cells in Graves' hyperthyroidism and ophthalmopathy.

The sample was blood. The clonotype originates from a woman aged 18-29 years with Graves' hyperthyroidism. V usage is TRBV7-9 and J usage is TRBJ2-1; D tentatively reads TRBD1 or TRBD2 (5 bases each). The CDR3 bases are TGTGCCAGCAGCTCGGGGCGAATTAATGAGCAGTTCTTC. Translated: CASSSGRINEQFF.